These 18 T cell receptor beta chains came from one sample sequenced in a study of a mutant IDH1 vaccine in newly diagnosed glioma. Their specific antigens are unknown. Clones were sequenced by immunoSEQ multiplex PCR, and TCRdb holds only the in-frame ones, with some missing. The sample consists of some 52,000 clones, 90% to 95% of them appearing once. Time point described: week 11, during vaccination. A 20-mer mutant IDH1 peptide at 300 ug was injected subcutaneously with topical imiquimod. Sequences were derived from PBMCs, sampled from a glioma patient whose treatment included an IDH1 peptide vaccine. These receptors originate from a man between 45 and 60 years old with glioma.

The rearrangement links TRBV7-2 to TRBJ1-2, with a tentative D call TRBD1 (5 bases). The germline V gene has CDR1 SGHTA and CDR2 FQGNSA. Trimming shortened V by 4 bases and J by 4 bases, and 19 bases separated the two germline ends. The CDR3 is 16 residues long. CDR3 in amino acids: CASSSVDGAVGYGYTF. The DNA of the CDR3 is TGTGCCAGCAGCTCCGTAGATGGGGCCGTAGGCTATGGCTACACCTTC.

The chain recombines TRBV10-1 with TRBJ2-5; D uncertain. V was shortened by 3 bases and J by 7 bases, with 15 bases between the two germline ends. The CDR3 contains 14 residues. In germline, CDR1 is WNHNN, CDR2 SYGVQD (reference sequence). The CDR3 nucleotides are TGCGCCAGCAGTGATGTCCCGAGCCCGTCGACCCAGTACTTC. Protein: CASSDVPSPSTQYF.

The V gene is TRBV28, the J gene TRBJ1-4, with 12 positions matching TRBD1. From germline, CDR1 is MDHEN and CDR2 SYDVKM. After removal of 7 bases from V and 7 bases from J, the junction contained 7 bases not matched to a gene. This CDR3 is built from 15 residues. The CDR3 is CASTPGQGALEKLFF. The CDR3 nucleotides are TGTGCCAGCACCCCGGGACAGGGGGCTCTTGAAAAACTGTTTTTT.

This sequence joins TRBV7-9 and TRBJ1-3; D is uncertain. The germline V gene has CDR1 SEHNR and CDR2 FQNEAQ (reference sequence). With 8 bases removed from V and 0 bases from J, the gap between germline ends came to 14 bases. The CDR3 is made up of 15 amino acids. This CDR3 is CASHQDGHSGNTIYF. CDR3 nucleotides: TGTGCCAGCCACCAGGACGGCCACTCTGGAAACACCATATATTTT.

CDR3: CAISAGQNSNQPQHF. CDR3 bases: TGTGCCATCAGTGCCGGACAGAATAGCAATCAGCCCCAGCATTTT. The rearrangement links TRBV10-3 to TRBJ1-5; D might be TRBD1 (6 bases). CDR1 and CDR2 from the germline V gene are ENHRY and SYGVKD. The V and J ends lost 4 bases and 0 bases respectively, with 10 bases between them. CDR3 length: 15 amino acids.

The chain has TRBV27 and TRBJ1-5; D is ambiguous. Trimming pared 4 bases from V and 5 bases from J, leaving 15 bases between. The CDR3 has 15 amino acids. Germline V gene lookup returns CDR1 MNHEY and CDR2 SMNVEV (reference sequence). The CDR3 DNA sequence: TGTGCCAGCAGTTCCCCAGCCCGCCCCCATCAGCCCCAGCATTTT. Protein product: CASSSPARPHQPQHF.

The chain couples TRBV30 to TRBJ1-5; no clear D. CDR1 and CDR2 (germline): GTSNPN, SVGIG (reference sequence). The CDR3 totals 12 residues. Trimming removed 6 bases from V and 2 bases from J, with 8 bases in between. CDR3 coding DNA: TGTGCCTGTAGCGGGGGCAATCAGCCCCAGCATTTT. This translates into CACSGGNQPQHF.

This chain joins TRBV7-6 and TRBJ2-6, with unresolved D. Germline assignment: CDR1 SGHVS and CDR2 FNYEAQ. There are 18 residues in the CDR3. V gave up 1 base and J gave up 1 base, with 14 bases separating them. For the CDR3, the DNA is TGTGCCAGCAGCTTAGGCGTAGGTATAGCTTCTGGGGCCAACGTCCTGACTTTC. Its translation: CASSLGVGIASGANVLTF.

The chain links TRBV10-1 to TRBJ1-5, with 10 bases aligning to TRBD1. V gave up 4 bases and J gave up 0 bases; unmatched junction bases: 9. The CDR3 is 18 amino acids. The V gene's germline CDR1 is WNHNN and CDR2 SYGVQD (reference sequence). CDR3 sequence reads: CASSVPGQGIHSNQPQHF. CDR3 DNA sequence: TGCGCCAGCAGTGTGCCGGGACAGGGGATCCATAGCAATCAGCCCCAGCATTTT.

The chain is built from TRBV7-3 and TRBJ2-5, with 8 bases aligning to TRBD1. This CDR3 has 15 amino acids. Per germline, CDR1 SGHTA and CDR2 FQGTGA. Unmatched junction bases numbered 4, after V lost 3 bases and J lost 1 base. CDR3 region: CASSFGTGVQETQYF. CDR3 coding DNA: TGTGCCAGCAGCTTCGGGACAGGAGTCCAAGAGACCCAGTACTTC.

This clone was counted a single time. V gene TRBV9 combines with J gene TRBJ1-2, with D possibly being TRBD1 (5 bases). This CDR3 is built from 15 residues. Trimming removed 0 bases at V and 1 base at J, with 10 bases between. Germline assignment: CDR1 SGDLS and CDR2 YYNGEE. The CDR3 region has the DNA TGTGCCAGCAGCGTAGAGATTGGGGGTAACTATGGCTACACCTTC. Its protein product is CASSVEIGGNYGYTF.

J is TRBJ2-3 and V is TRBV11-2; 9 nucleotides match TRBD2. V lost 4 bases, J lost 5 bases, and 13 bases stayed unmatched. Germline CDR1 is SGHAT and CDR2 is FQNNGV. The CDR3 sequence is 17 residues long. The CDR3 DNA follows: TGTGCCAGCAGCTCCTCCTTAACTAGCGGGTATGGAGATACGCAGTATTTT. It translates to CASSSSLTSGYGDTQYF.

The chain is built from TRBV7-9 and TRBJ2-7; 10 nucleotides align to TRBD2. Germline CDR1 reads SEHNR; CDR2 reads FQNEAQ (reference sequence). This CDR3 has 16 amino acids. V shed 4 bases, J shed 2 bases, and the junction held 8 bases outside the gene matches. Written as DNA, the CDR3 is TGTGCCAGCAGCTCTTGGACTAGCGGCGTCGCCTACGAGCAGTACTTC. It translates to CASSSWTSGVAYEQYF. The whole variable domain, filled in from reference TRBV7-9 and TRBJ2-7, reads DTGVSQNPRHKITKRGQNVTFRCDPISEHNRLYWYRQTLGQGPEFLTYFQNEAQLEKSRLLSDRFSAERPKGSFSTLEIQRTEQGDSAMYLCASSSWTSGVAYEQYFGPGTRLTVT.

The chain carries TRBV5-1 and TRBJ1-3; 8 bases are shared with TRBD1. The germline V gene has CDR1 SGHRS and CDR2 YFSETQ. Trimming cost V 4 bases and J 3 bases; bases outside gene matches: 9. The length of the CDR3 is 16 residues. The DNA for the CDR3 is TGCGCCAGCAGCCCCGGGACAGGCGGTTATGGAAACACCATATATTTT. It codes for CASSPGTGGYGNTIYF.

The V gene is TRBV6-5, the J gene TRBJ1-4; D unclear. The V and J ends lost 7 bases and 4 bases respectively, with 13 bases between them. Looked up from germline, CDR1 is MNHEY and CDR2 is SVGAGI. This CDR3 has 14 amino acids. CDR3 sequence: CASNDGPGNEKLFF. The CDR3 nucleotides read TGTGCCAGCAATGATGGACCCGGTAATGAAAAACTGTTTTTT.

This sequence joins TRBV28 and TRBJ1-6; 9 bases are a match to TRBD1. This CDR3 spans 15 amino acids. Germline CDR1 and CDR2: MDHEN and SYDVKM. V trimming: 5 bases; J trimming: 10 bases; junction bases outside the gene matches: 9. CDR3 bases: TGTGCCAGCAGTACGCCGGGACAGGGAAACTCACCCCTCCACTTT. It encodes CASSTPGQGNSPLHF. Combining the CDR3 with reference TRBV28 and TRBJ1-6 gives the whole variable domain DVKVTQSSRYLVKRTGEKVFLECVQDMDHENMFWYRQDPGLGLRLIYFSYDVKMKEKGDIPEGYSVSREKKERFSLILESASTNQTSMYLCASSTPGQGNSPLHFGNGTRLTVT.

This rearrangement joins TRBV29-1 to TRBJ1-2; D ambiguous. The CDR3 is 12 residues long. In germline, CDR1 is SQVTM, CDR2 ANQGSEA. V was clipped by 3 bases and J by 2 bases, with 7 bases between them. DNA for the CDR3: TGCAGCGTTGATTTAGGGAACTATGGCTACACCTTC. Translating gives CSVDLGNYGYTF. Supplemented by reference TRBV29-1 and TRBJ1-2, the full variable domain reads SAVISQKPSRDICQRGTSLTIQCQVDSQVTMMFWYRQQPGQSLTLIATANQGSEATYESGFVIDKFPISRPNLTFSTLTVSNMSPEDSSIYLCSVDLGNYGYTFGSGTRLTVV.

A single count supports this clone. The chain employs TRBV4-3 and TRBJ1-1; the D is unclear. From germline, CDR1 is LGHNA and CDR2 YSLEER. V lost 1 base and J 2 bases, leaving 8 bases between the germline ends. The CDR3 length is 14 residues. As DNA, the CDR3 is TGCGCCAGCAGCCAAGGACCGCGAAACACTGAAGCTTTCTTT. Protein sequence: CASSQGPRNTEAFF.